The entry below gives a single T cell receptor (beta chain) sequence along with its context. Its antigen remains unknown. Other DNA sequences within the sample encode an identical CDR3. CDR3 length: 15 residues. The V end was cut by 1 base, the J end by 1 base, with 12 bases between. CDR1 and CDR2 from the germline V gene are SGHRS and YFSETQ. The entry originates in a study of shared clonotypes between healthy human individuals. Study observations and caveats: Generation probability values for non-shared clonotypes were lower than those for clonotypes shared by all four donors. At large depth, rarefaction still showed sorted-subset sequencing to be incomplete.

Clones were read by immunoSEQ multiplex PCR, and TCRdb kept only the in-frame ones, dropping some. The table records roughly 2,300,000 clones, approximately 90% of them present only once. V and J are TRBV5-1 and TRBJ2-7; weak D call: TRBD2 (6 bases). This TCR was sampled from a young man in good health. Some clones in this sample may be carry-over from other donors' samples. Sequencing was performed on naive CD4+ T cells from PBMCs. The subset here: CD45RA+ positively selected. CDR3 DNA: TGCGCCAGCAGCTTGATCACAGGAGGGTCCTACGAGCAGTACTTC. As protein: CASSLITGGSYEQYF. Filled out from reference TRBV5-1 and TRBJ2-7, the complete variable domain reads KAGVTQTPRYLIKTRGQQVTLSCSPISGHRSVSWYQQTPGQGLQFLFEYFSETQRNKGNFPGRFSGRQFSNSRSEMNVSTLELGDSALYLCASSLITGGSYEQYFGPGTRLTVT.